This TCR beta chain appears in the sequencing data of a study of blood T cell repertoires in COVID-19. For the study at large: COVID-19 samples, acute and convalescent, were from the United States, Italy and Spain. PBMCs, B-cell-depleted T cells, or T cells provided the cDNA or gDNA that made up the material.

V trimming: 7 bases; J trimming: 7 bases; junction bases outside the gene matches: 4. The CDR3 extends over 13 amino acids. CDR1 is SEHNR and CDR2 is FQNEAQ in the germline V gene (reference sequence). Under the authors' procedure: Amplifying reference gene primers gave estimates of nucleated cell counts. Method: immunoSEQ multiplex PCR; TCRdb's copy keeps in-frame clones and lacks some. V, J and clone size are taken as reported in that table, and D and trimming were inferred from the DNA itself. The data hold roughly 110,000 clones, with around 90% observed a single time. The sequence was obtained from a man aged 35-49 years with active or convalescent COVID-19. The V gene is TRBV7-9, the J gene TRBJ1-6; 7 bases align to TRBD1. The specimen was peripheral blood. CDR3 protein: CASTGTVNSPLHF. The DNA for the CDR3 is TGTGCCAGCACCGGGACAGTGAATTCACCCCTCCACTTT.